The 8 T cell receptor beta chains given below trace back to one sample, sequenced in a study of blood T cell repertoires in COVID-19. Sequencing used immunoSEQ multiplex PCR; TCRdb keeps in-frame clones, though not all of them. The sample lists roughly 300,000 clones; 85% to 90% were seen once. The specimen sequenced was PBMCs or T cells enriched from blood (not recorded which). Receptors originate from a woman younger than 35 who had recovered from COVID-19.

The chain employs TRBV12-3 or TRBV12-4 and TRBJ2-3; the D is unclear. Trimming cost V 3 bases and J 4 bases, with 8 bases left between them. The CDR3 sequence is 13 residues long. CDR3 loop: CASSFLGADTQYF. In nucleotides, the CDR3 is TGTGCCAGCAGTTTCCTAGGTGCAGATACGCAGTATTTT.

Note on this clone: The germline gene is not matched at one end of the junction; a read error may be the cause. CDR3 amino acids: CASSLYATGNIEAFF. CDR3 in DNA: TGTGCCAGCAGCTTGTACGCGACAGGGAACATTGAAGCTTTCTTT. The rearrangement links TRBV5-6 to TRBJ1-1; 7 bases are a match to TRBD1. Germline CDR1 reads SGHDT; CDR2 reads YYEEEE. This CDR3 contains 15 residues.

This clone was seen more than once but under ten times. The chain uses TRBV5-1 and TRBJ1-1, with TRBD1 as a possible D gene (6 bases). Trimming took off 0 bases at V and 5 bases at J, with 14 bases between the two ends. The germline gives CDR1 SGHRS, CDR2 YFSETQ. This CDR3 spans 15 amino acids. This CDR3 is CASSLAGGHQTEAFF. DNA for the CDR3: TGCGCCAGCAGCTTGGCCGGGGGGCATCAGACTGAAGCTTTCTTT. The full variable domain, in which reference TRBV5-1 and TRBJ1-1 provide the parts outside the CDR3, is KAGVTQTPRYLIKTRGQQVTLSCSPISGHRSVSWYQQTPGQGLQFLFEYFSETQRNKGNFPGRFSGRQFSNSRSEMNVSTLELGDSALYLCASSLAGGHQTEAFFGQGTRLTVV.

This sequence joins TRBV24-1 and TRBJ2-5; D uncertain. The V end lost 3 bases, the J end lost 5 bases, and 12 bases lay between the germline ends. The CDR3 has 14 residues. The germline CDR1 and CDR2 sequences are KGHDR and SFDVKD. The CDR3 protein is CATSDRETSETQYF. The CDR3 DNA reads as TGTGCCACCAGTGATAGAGAGACAAGTGAGACCCAGTACTTC.

The chain couples TRBV5-8 to TRBJ1-5, with 7 positions matching TRBD1. The CDR3 loop spans 14 amino acids. Germline-derived CDR1 and CDR2 are SGHTS and YDEGEE. Germline trimming cut 7 bases from V and 3 bases from J; bases unmatched to any gene: 7. CDR3 DNA sequence: TGTGCCAGCTCCACAGGGGTATACAATCAGCCCCAGCATTTT. Its translation is CASSTGVYNQPQHF.

V is TRBV7-3 and J is TRBJ2-7; 7 nucleotides line up with TRBD1. J gave up 7 bases and V 6 bases, and 12 bases lay outside the gene matches. CDR3 size: 14 residues. Germline lookup yields CDR1 SGHTA and CDR2 FQGTGA. CDR3: CASRPRDSPWEQYF. The CDR3 DNA is TGTGCCAGCAGACCCCGGGACAGTCCTTGGGAGCAGTACTTC.

The CDR3 nucleotides are TGTGCCTGGAGTATCCCCCTCGGGACAGCCTATGGCTACACCTTC. Translation: CAWSIPLGTAYGYTF. This chain connects TRBV30 to TRBJ1-2; 7 positions agree with TRBD1. This CDR3 spans 15 amino acids. Germline V gene data show CDR1 as GTSNPN and CDR2 as SVGIG (reference sequence). Trimming cost V 2 bases and J 4 bases; bases outside gene matches: 10.

The genes are TRBV19 and TRBJ1-2; D is unclear. Germline CDR1 and CDR2: LNHDA and SQIVND (reference sequence). The CDR3 runs 13 residues. Trimming left V 3 bases short and J 3 bases short, with 8 bases between. CDR3 sequence (DNA): TGTGCCAGTAGTATCGGGTTTGACTATGGCTACACCTTC. Its protein is CASSIGFDYGYTF. The full variable domain, rest sourced from reference TRBV19 and TRBJ1-2, is DGGITQSPKYLFRKEGQNVTLSCEQNLNHDAMYWYRQDPGQGLRLIYYSQIVNDFQKGDIAEGYSVSREKKESFPLTVTSAQKNPTAFYLCASSIGFDYGYTFGSGTRLTVV.